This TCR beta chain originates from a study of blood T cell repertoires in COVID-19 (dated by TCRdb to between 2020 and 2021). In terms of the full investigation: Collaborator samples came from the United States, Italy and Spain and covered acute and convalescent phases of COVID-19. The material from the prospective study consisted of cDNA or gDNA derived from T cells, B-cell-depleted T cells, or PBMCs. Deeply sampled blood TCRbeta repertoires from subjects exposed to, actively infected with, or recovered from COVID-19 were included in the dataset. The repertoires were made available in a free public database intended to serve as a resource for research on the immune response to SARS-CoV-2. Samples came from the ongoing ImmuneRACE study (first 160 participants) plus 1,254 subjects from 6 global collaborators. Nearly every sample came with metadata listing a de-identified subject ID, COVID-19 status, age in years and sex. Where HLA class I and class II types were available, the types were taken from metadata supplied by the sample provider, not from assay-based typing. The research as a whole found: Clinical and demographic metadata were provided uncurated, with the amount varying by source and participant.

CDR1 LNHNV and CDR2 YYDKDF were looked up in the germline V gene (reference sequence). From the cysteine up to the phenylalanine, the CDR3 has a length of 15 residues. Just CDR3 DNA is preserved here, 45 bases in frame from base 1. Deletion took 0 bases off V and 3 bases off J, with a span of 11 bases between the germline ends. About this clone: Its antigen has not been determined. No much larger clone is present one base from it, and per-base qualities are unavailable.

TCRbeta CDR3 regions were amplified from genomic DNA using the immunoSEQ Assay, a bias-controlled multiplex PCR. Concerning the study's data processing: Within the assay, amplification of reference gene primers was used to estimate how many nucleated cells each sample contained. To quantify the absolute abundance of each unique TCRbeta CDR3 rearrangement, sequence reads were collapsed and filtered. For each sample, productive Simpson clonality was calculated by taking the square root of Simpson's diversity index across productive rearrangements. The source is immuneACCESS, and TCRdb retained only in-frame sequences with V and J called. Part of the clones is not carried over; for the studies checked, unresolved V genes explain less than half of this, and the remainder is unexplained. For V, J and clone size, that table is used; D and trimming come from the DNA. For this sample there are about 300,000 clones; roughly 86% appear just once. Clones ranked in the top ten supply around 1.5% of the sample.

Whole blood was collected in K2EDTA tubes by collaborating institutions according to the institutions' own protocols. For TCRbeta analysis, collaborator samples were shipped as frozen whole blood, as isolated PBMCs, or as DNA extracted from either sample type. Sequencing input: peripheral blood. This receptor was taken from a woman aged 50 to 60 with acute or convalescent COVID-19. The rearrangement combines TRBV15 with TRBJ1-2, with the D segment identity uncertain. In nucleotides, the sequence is TGTGCCACCAGCAGAGATTCTGGCGGATACTATGGCTACACCTTC. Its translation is CATSRDSGGYYGYTF. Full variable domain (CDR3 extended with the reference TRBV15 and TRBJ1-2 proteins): DAMVIQNPRYQVTQFGKPVTLSCSQTLNHNVMYWYQQKSSQAPKLLFHYYDKDFNNEADTPDNFQSRRPNTSFCFLDIRSPGLGDTAMYLCATSRDSGGYYGYTFGSGTRLTVV.